Presented here are 27 T cell receptor beta chains from one specimen sequenced in a study of CD8+ T cells in alopecia areata. Extracted RNA was reverse transcribed, and the resulting cDNA served as sequencing template. Profiling relied on immunoSEQ multiplex PCR, and the TCRdb table lists in-frame clones only, not all of them. The data contain 100,000 to 150,000 clones, less than 75% of them singletons. Treatment meaning: oral pan-JAK inhibitor, 5-10 mg twice daily. The specimen was CD8+ T cells sorted from blood, collected at week 4, from a patient treated with tofacitinib. The receptors were sampled from a human donor with alopecia areata.

In DNA, the CDR3 is TGTGCCAGCAGTTTCCTCCTAGCGGGGGGGCCGGATGAGCAGTTCTTC. Encoded protein: CASSFLLAGGPDEQFF. The chain uses TRBV27 and TRBJ2-1; 12 bases match TRBD2. CDR1 and CDR2 (germline): MNHEY, SMNVEV (reference sequence). V lost 3 bases, J lost 8 bases, and 8 bases stayed unmatched. The CDR3 totals 16 residues.

In its sample, this clone was seen a few times. The chain is built from TRBV27 and TRBJ2-5, with 7 positions matching TRBD2. The CDR3 spans 11 residues. The junction had 7 bases not matched to a gene; V was cut back by 5 bases and J by 13 bases. Germline V gives CDR1 MNHEY, CDR2 SMNVEV (reference sequence). This chain's CDR3 is CASSPGLEWYF. The CDR3 nucleotides read TGTGCCAGCAGTCCAGGACTAGAGTGGTACTTC.

The chain uses TRBV4-1 and TRBJ1-1; D is unclear. Germline V lookup: CDR1 MGHRA, CDR2 YSYEKL. Trimming took off 0 bases at V and 11 bases at J, with 13 bases between the two ends. This CDR3 is built from 13 residues. The DNA for the CDR3 is TGCGCCAGCAGCCAAGATGCATCCGGCATCGCTTTCTTT. This translates into CASSQDASGIAFF.

V is TRBV29-1 and J is TRBJ2-7; 7 nucleotides line up with TRBD2. CDR1 is SQVTM, CDR2 ANQGSEA, per germline. The CDR3 sequence is 12 residues long. J was trimmed by 3 bases and V by 1 base; bases with no gene match: 0. CDR3: CSVEGEGYEQYF. In nucleotides, the CDR3 is TGCAGCGTTGAAGGGGAGGGCTACGAGCAGTACTTC.

V and J are TRBV30 and TRBJ1-6, with 8 positions matching TRBD1. The CDR3 has 14 amino acids. Germline V gene data show CDR1 as GTSNPN and CDR2 as SVGIG (reference sequence). With V trimmed by 2 bases and J by 9 bases, 6 bases remained unmatched. The CDR3 here is CAWSTGQGGSPLHF. DNA for the CDR3: TGTGCCTGGAGTACCGGACAGGGAGGTTCACCCCTCCACTTT.

This sequence joins TRBV29-1 and TRBJ1-2, with D unresolved. V gave up 0 bases and J gave up 4 bases, with 15 bases separating them. The CDR3 consists of 15 residues. The germline gives CDR1 SQVTM, CDR2 ANQGSEA. The CDR3 sequence is CSVEDRLGPTYGYTF. In DNA form, the CDR3 reads TGCAGCGTTGAAGATCGGTTAGGACCCACCTATGGCTACACCTTC.

This chain links TRBV23-1 with TRBJ1-2; perhaps TRBD1 as D (5 bases). TRBV23-1 is placed among ORFs of uncertain function. This CDR3 has 12 residues. V lost 3 bases, J lost 6 bases, and 8 bases lay in between. The CDR3: CASSHRVNGYTF. CDR3 sequence (DNA): TGCGCCAGCAGTCACAGGGTAAATGGCTACACCTTC.

The chain uses TRBV9 and TRBJ1-2; no clear D. The CDR3 sequence is 12 residues long. CDR1 is SGDLS and CDR2 is YYNGEE in the germline V gene. Deletions cut 7 bases from V and 2 bases from J, with 9 bases between. CDR3: CASGGKNYGYTF. The CDR3 DNA reads as TGTGCCAGCGGCGGGAAGAACTATGGCTACACCTTC.

The V and J genes are TRBV5-6 and TRBJ1-5, with D maybe TRBD1 (5 bases). Between the trimmed V and J ends, which lost 2 bases and 0 bases, there was a span of 9 bases. The length of the CDR3 is 15 residues. Germline CDR1 is SGHDT and CDR2 is YYEEEE. This CDR3 reads CASSLTGNSNQPQHF. In DNA form, the CDR3 reads TGTGCCAGCAGCTTAACAGGAAATAGCAATCAGCCCCAGCATTTT.

This clone was seen just once. Other DNA sequences in this specimen translate into the identical CDR3. The rearrangement uses TRBV29-1 and TRBJ1-1; D is unresolved. Germline loops: CDR1 SQVTM, CDR2 ANQGSEA. Trimming left V 1 base short and J 3 bases short, with 3 bases between. The CDR3 length is 11 residues. CDR3 protein: CSVEGDTEAFF. The CDR3 DNA sequence: TGCAGCGTTGAAGGTGACACTGAAGCTTTCTTT. The full variable domain, in which reference TRBV29-1 and TRBJ1-1 provide the parts outside the CDR3, is SAVISQKPSRDICQRGTSLTIQCQVDSQVTMMFWYRQQPGQSLTLIATANQGSEATYESGFVIDKFPISRPNLTFSTLTVSNMSPEDSSIYLCSVEGDTEAFFGQGTRLTVV.

The chain is built from TRBV5-5 and TRBJ2-7; D unclear. There are 15 residues in the CDR3. Looked up from germline, CDR1 is SGHKS and CDR2 is YYEKEE (reference sequence). The V end was cut by 0 bases, the J end by 1 base, with 11 bases between. The CDR3: CASSLGGSLSYEQYF. DNA of the CDR3: TGTGCCAGCAGCTTGGGAGGCAGCCTATCCTACGAGCAGTACTTC. The full variable domain, rest sourced from reference TRBV5-5 and TRBJ2-7, is DAGVTQSPTHLIKTRGQQVTLRCSPISGHKSVSWYQQVLGQGPQFIFQYYEKEERGRGNFPDRFSARQFPNYSSELNVNALLLGDSALYLCASSLGGSLSYEQYFGPGTRLTVT.

In its sample, this clone was seen a few times. The chain links TRBV4-1 to TRBJ1-2; TRBD1 matches 9 bases. This CDR3 contains 15 residues. The junction had 4 bases not matched to a gene; V was cut back by 4 bases and J by 1 base. The V gene's germline CDR1 is MGHRA and CDR2 YSYEKL. The CDR3 DNA is TGCGCCAGCAGCCCGGACAGGGGAAATAACTATGGCTACACCTTC. As protein: CASSPDRGNNYGYTF.

Only a few counts were recorded for this clone. This rearrangement joins TRBV30 to TRBJ1-1; D not resolved. V was pared by 1 base and J by 0 bases, with 9 bases between. Germline loops: CDR1 GTSNPN, CDR2 SVGIG (reference sequence). CDR3 size: 14 residues. In nucleotides, the CDR3 is TGTGCCTGGAGTGACGGGCGCATGAACACTGAAGCTTTCTTT. Translation gives CAWSDGRMNTEAFF. The full variable domain, in which reference TRBV30 and TRBJ1-1 provide the parts outside the CDR3, is SQTIHQWPATLVQPVGSPLSLECTVEGTSNPNLYWYRQAAGRGLQLLFYSVGIGQISSEVPQNLSASRPQDRQFILSSKKLLLSDSGFYLCAWSDGRMNTEAFFGQGTRLTVV.

This clone was counted a single time. In the same sample, other DNA sequences code for this CDR3. The chain's CDR3 is CSVEASYEQYF. CDR3 bases: TGCAGCGTTGAGGCCTCCTACGAGCAGTACTTC. The chain combines TRBV29-1 with TRBJ2-7; D unresolved. Trimming pared 3 bases from V and 0 bases from J, leaving 3 bases between. The CDR3 has 11 residues. Germline CDR1 is SQVTM and CDR2 is ANQGSEA.

The rearrangement joins TRBV30 to TRBJ1-5; no firm D call. Trimming left V 7 bases short and J 2 bases short, with 9 bases between. Germline CDR1 is GTSNPN and CDR2 is SVGIG (reference sequence). The CDR3 has 12 amino acids. This chain's CDR3 is CAYMTGNQPQHF. CDR3 DNA: TGTGCCTACATGACGGGCAATCAGCCCCAGCATTTT.

The V and J genes are TRBV28 and TRBJ1-6; 9 nucleotides match TRBD1. The CDR3 length is 15 residues. V shed 5 bases and J 6 bases; nucleotides not matched to a gene: 5. The germline V gene encodes CDR1 MDHEN and CDR2 SYDVKM. The DNA of the CDR3 is TGTGCCAGCAGTCCCTGGACAGGGGCTAATTCACCCCTCCACTTT. It encodes CASSPWTGANSPLHF. Based on the CDR3 plus reference TRBV28 and TRBJ1-6, the full variable domain is DVKVTQSSRYLVKRTGEKVFLECVQDMDHENMFWYRQDPGLGLRLIYFSYDVKMKEKGDIPEGYSVSREKKERFSLILESASTNQTSMYLCASSPWTGANSPLHFGNGTRLTVT.

V usage is TRBV5-1 and J usage is TRBJ2-7, with 8 bases fitting TRBD1. The CDR3 sequence is 17 residues long. After removal of 0 bases from V and 5 bases from J, the junction contained 13 bases not matched to a gene. CDR1 SGHRS and CDR2 YFSETQ come from the germline V gene. The CDR3 nucleotides read TGCGCCAGCAGCTTGGTCCCTAACCGGGACAGGAGGGACGAGCAGTACTTC. Translating it yields CASSLVPNRDRRDEQYF.

The count of this clone is one. The chain has TRBV4-1 and TRBJ2-7; D is perhaps TRBD1 or TRBD2 (5 bases each). This CDR3 is built from 16 residues. Germline-derived CDR1 and CDR2 are MGHRA and YSYEKL. V lost 0 bases and J lost 2, with 14 bases in between. The CDR3 loop reads CASSQDPGTRTYEQYF. The CDR3 nucleotides read TGCGCCAGCAGCCAAGATCCTGGGACCCGGACCTACGAGCAGTACTTC.

This rearrangement joins TRBV30 to TRBJ1-2; D unclear. The CDR3 is 11 amino acids. The germline CDR1 and CDR2 sequences are GTSNPN and SVGIG (reference sequence). Trimming removed 8 bases at V and 6 bases at J, with 13 bases between. CDR3 in DNA: TGTGCCACGATACGAGCAGATGGCTACACCTTC. Protein sequence: CATIRADGYTF.

The chain combines TRBV29-1 with TRBJ2-5, with TRBD2 matching 12 bases. V dropped 0 bases and J dropped 5; count of bases not matched to a gene: 10. The CDR3 sequence is 17 residues long. Germline-derived CDR1 and CDR2 are SQVTM and ANQGSEA. In DNA, the CDR3 is TGCAGCGTTGAAGAGCTTCCTAGCGGGGGGGCATGGGAGACCCAGTACTTC. Protein product: CSVEELPSGGAWETQYF. The entire variable domain, with the rest obtained from reference TRBV29-1 and TRBJ2-5, is as follows: SAVISQKPSRDICQRGTSLTIQCQVDSQVTMMFWYRQQPGQSLTLIATANQGSEATYESGFVIDKFPISRPNLTFSTLTVSNMSPEDSSIYLCSVEELPSGGAWETQYFGPGTRLLVL.

This clone came up once. The chain combines TRBV7-6 with TRBJ1-1, with 7 bases aligning to TRBD1. The CDR3 loop spans 15 amino acids. V was clipped by 3 bases and J by 5 bases; unmatched bases: 9. Germline CDR1 reads SGHVS; CDR2 reads FNYEAQ. CDR3 region: CASSFNQGVGTEAFF. CDR3 in DNA: TGTGCCAGCAGCTTTAACCAGGGGGTCGGAACTGAAGCTTTCTTT.

The chain joins TRBV27 to TRBJ1-2; D unclear. The length of the CDR3 is 14 residues. Per germline, CDR1 MNHEY and CDR2 SMNVEV (reference sequence). V was cut by 1 base and J by 2 bases, with 8 bases left in between. The CDR3 coding sequence is TGTGCCAGCAGTTTATACGGGGAAAACTATGGCTACACCTTC. Protein product: CASSLYGENYGYTF.

The V and J genes are TRBV29-1 and TRBJ1-2; 7 bases align to TRBD1. The V gene end was trimmed by 4 bases and the J gene end by 5 bases; junction bases not matched to a gene: 7. Germline CDR1 and CDR2: SQVTM and ANQGSEA. There are 13 residues in the CDR3. The CDR3 coding sequence is TGCAGCGTTGGACAGGGTACGAAATATGGCTACACCTTC. This codes for CSVGQGTKYGYTF.

This chain links TRBV30 with TRBJ1-1, with D possibly TRBD1 on 6 matching bases. This CDR3 is built from 15 residues. V shed 2 bases and J shed 0 bases, with 13 bases lying between them. Germline V gene data show CDR1 as GTSNPN and CDR2 as SVGIG (reference sequence). The CDR3 reads CAWSFVQGLNTEAFF. The CDR3 DNA reads as TGTGCCTGGAGTTTTGTTCAGGGGTTGAACACTGAAGCTTTCTTT.

This clone was counted between two and nine times. This chain uses TRBV29-1 with TRBJ2-6; 7 bases line up with TRBD1. The CDR3 sequence is 16 residues long. After removal of 4 bases from V and 0 bases from J, the junction contained 6 bases not matched to a gene. Germline CDR1 reads SQVTM; CDR2 reads ANQGSEA. CDR3 nucleotides: TGCAGCGTTGTTGCGGACAGGAGCTCTGGGGCCAACGTCCTGACTTTC. Amino acids: CSVVADRSSGANVLTF.

This chain connects TRBV15 to TRBJ2-5, with a weak D call TRBD2 (6 bases). Per the germline V gene, CDR1 is LNHNV and CDR2 is YYDKDF (reference sequence). The CDR3 consists of 16 residues. Trimming left V 0 bases short and J 3 bases short, with 14 bases between. The CDR3 bases are TGTGCCACCAGCAGAGATACCGCGGACTATGAAGAGACCCAGTACTTC. Amino acids: CATSRDTADYEETQYF.

This clone was detected a few times. DNA for the CDR3: TGTGCCAGCAGCCAAACCGGGACAGGGGTTTCCGAGCAGTACTTC. It translates to CASSQTGTGVSEQYF. The V gene is TRBV13, the J gene TRBJ2-7; 10 bases line up with TRBD1. V dropped 5 bases and J dropped 6; count of bases not matched to a gene: 10. CDR1 is PRHDT and CDR2 is FYEKMQ in the germline V gene (reference sequence). The CDR3 has 15 amino acids.